This note documents a single TCR beta chain sequence. Participants, roughly 18 to 89 years old, spanned about 26 US areas. Participants' reported clinical history set cohort assignment. In the original processing: From reference gene primer amplification, estimates of nucleated cell counts were derived. The protocol was immunoSEQ multiplex PCR, while the TCRdb copy is restricted to in-frame clones and leaves out a portion. V and J calls plus clone size are reproduced from that table; the DNA served to infer D and trimming. The sample gives about 250,000 clones, 83% of which show up once; about 3.8% is in the top ten. The record originates from a study of blood T cell repertoires in COVID-19. Trimming shortened V by 2 bases and J by 6 bases, and 8 bases separated the two germline ends. There are 13 residues in the CDR3.

The chain uses TRBV12-3 or TRBV12-4 and TRBJ1-5; D remains ambiguous. The specimen sequenced was PBMCs or T cells enriched from blood (not recorded which). The TCR originated in a woman between 40 and 55 years old who had been exposed to COVID-19. The CDR3 region has the DNA TGTGCCAGCAGTTTAAGAATGGCTCAGCCCCAGCATTTT. This translates into CASSLRMAQPQHF.